Sequencing of this TCR beta chain was carried out in a study of post-analysis software for immune sequencing data. Unique molecular identifiers featured in each of the TCR beta cDNA libraries. Each batch of roughly 1 to 11 million T cells produced some 500,000 cDNA molecules. TCRdb analysed the PCR reads with MiXCR anew, one entry per CDR3 protein. The sample yields more than 500,000 distinct CDR3 sequences, approximately 31% seen once. The CDR3 has 13 residues. Trimming left V 6 bases short and J 3 bases short, with 14 bases between. Germline V gene sequence: CDR1 SQVTM, CDR2 ANQGSEA. Note on this clonotype: The antigen remains unidentified.

Study-level results: Same-batch samples co-clustered strongly by F measure. When patients were compared with controls, about 5 TRBV segments were more frequent, TRBV5-6, TRBV5-1 and TRBV20-1 among them. Compared with controls, patients showed significantly lower normalized Chao1 diversity.

This rearrangement joins TRBV29-1 to TRBJ1-1; D is ambiguous. Sequenced: blood. This TCR came from a girl between 2 and 17 years old with multiple sclerosis. CDR3 sequence reads: CSVKTGLDTEAFF. The CDR3 DNA reads as TGCAGCGTCAAAACTGGTTTGGACACTGAAGCTTTCTTT.